The source of this T cell receptor beta chain is a study of metastatic and nonmetastatic thyroid tumors. Study-level points and caveats: Malignant tumors reportedly showed significantly higher TCR beta diversity than benign nodules in both blood and tumor.

A word on this clone: Antigen: not known.

TCRdb used MiXCR to call clones anew from the PCR reads. The sample carries 20,000 to 25,000 clones, 20% to 25% recorded once. Germline-derived CDR1 and CDR2 are SGDLS and YYNGEE. The germline V and J ends were trimmed by 0 bases and 10 bases, with 5 bases remaining between them. The CDR3 runs to 11 residues. Thyroid surgery was performed in patients who had received no treatment beforehand. Input material: adjacent normal tissue. The chain uses TRBV9 and TRBJ2-1; D gene uncertain. This TCR was sampled from a female donor with papillary thyroid cancer or a benign thyroid nodule (not recorded which). Some clones in this sample may be carry-over from other donors' samples. Here the CDR3 DNA reads TGTGCCAGCAGCGTAGATGACGAGCAGTTCTTC. It codes for CASSVDDEQFF.